The 13 T cell receptor beta chains listed next were all sequenced from one sample in a study of T cell repertoires in cytomegalovirus infection. MiXCR was run by TCRdb on the reads, yielding one entry per CDR3 protein. The sample carries roughly 730,000 distinct CDR3 sequences, around 32% recorded once. The antigens these receptors bind are not known. Specimen: cultured PBMCs, collected from culture after CMV antigen stimulation. The receptor source for this set is a human donor in good health (CMV status not recorded). Some clones in this sample may be carry-over from other donors' samples.

V and J are TRBV20-1 and TRBJ2-1; either TRBD1 or TRBD2 may fit D (6 bases each). Germline V gene data show CDR1 as DFQATT and CDR2 as SNEGSKA (reference sequence). The V and J ends lost 0 bases and 7 bases respectively, with 16 bases between them. The CDR3 loop spans 15 amino acids. CDR3: CSARDVLSGANEQFF. CDR3 DNA: TGCAGTGCTAGAGATGTCTTATCGGGGGCAAATGAGCAGTTCTTC.

The chain employs TRBV20-1 and TRBJ2-1; 13 bases fit TRBD2. This CDR3 has 14 amino acids. Per the germline V gene, CDR1 is DFQATT and CDR2 is SNEGSKA (reference sequence). With V trimmed by 6 bases and J by 9 bases, 8 bases remained unmatched. CDR3 nucleotides: TGCAGTGCCCAGCCGGGACTAGCGGGATTTGAGCAGTTCTTC. As protein: CSAQPGLAGFEQFF.

The chain employs TRBV7-2 and TRBJ1-2; D gene ambiguous. Trimming pared 5 bases from V and 2 bases from J, leaving 12 bases between. Germline V lookup: CDR1 SGHTA, CDR2 FQGNSA. The CDR3 sequence is 14 residues long. The CDR3 region has the DNA TGTGCCAGCAGCCCTGGACGGGAAAACTATGGCTACACCTTC. It specifies CASSPGRENYGYTF.

CDR3: CASSPVAGVNGELFF. CDR3 DNA sequence: TGTGCCAGCTCACCGGTAGCGGGAGTGAACGGGGAGCTGTTTTTT. This rearrangement joins TRBV18 to TRBJ2-2; 9 bases are shared with TRBD2. Germline trimming cut 3 bases from V and 7 bases from J; bases unmatched to any gene: 6. The CDR3 runs 15 residues. Per germline, CDR1 KGHSH and CDR2 LQKENI.

The CDR3 reads CASSQDAGGYNEQFF. The CDR3 DNA reads as TGCGCCAGCAGCCAAGACGCGGGCGGATACAATGAGCAGTTCTTC. The chain is built from TRBV4-3 and TRBJ2-1; a weak D match, TRBD2 (5 bases). V was trimmed by 0 bases and J by 4 bases, leaving 10 bases between them. Germline loops: CDR1 LGHNA, CDR2 YSLEER. The CDR3 is made up of 15 amino acids.

The V and J genes are TRBV7-2 and TRBJ2-1; no clear D. V was cut by 2 bases and J by 4 bases, with 9 bases left in between. CDR3 length: 14 residues. Per germline, CDR1 SGHTA and CDR2 FQGNSA. CDR3 DNA sequence: TGTGCCAGCAGCTTAATGACCGGGTACAATGAGCAGTTCTTC. Translating gives CASSLMTGYNEQFF.

This clonotype has just a few counts. This chain uses TRBV25-1 with TRBJ1-1; D unclear. CDR1 is MGHDK and CDR2 is SYGVNS in the germline V gene. V lost 8 bases, J lost 1 base, and 8 bases lay in between. CDR3 length equals 12 residues. The CDR3, as DNA: TGTGCCAGCTCAATGTGGAACACTGAAGCTTTCTTT. This translates into CASSMWNTEAFF.

The chain employs TRBV7-2 and TRBJ2-2, with a possible D match to TRBD1 (6 bases). The CDR3 runs to 13 residues. Between the trimmed V and J ends, which lost 2 bases and 6 bases, there was a span of 7 bases. Germline CDR1 and CDR2: SGHTA and FQGNSA. The CDR3 loop is CASSLSGAGELFF. The CDR3 coding sequence is TGTGCCAGCAGCTTATCAGGGGCCGGGGAGCTGTTTTTT.

The chain recombines TRBV27 with TRBJ1-2; TRBD1 might be the D (6 bases). Trimming cost V 1 base and J 0 bases, with 9 bases left between them. CDR1 is MNHEY and CDR2 is SMNVEV in the germline V gene (reference sequence). The CDR3 runs to 15 residues. The CDR3 DNA follows: TGTGCCAGCAGTTTATTGGGGGCGGCTAACTATGGCTACACCTTC. Its protein is CASSLLGAANYGYTF.

The V call is TRBV6-1, the J call TRBJ2-1; D possibly corresponds to TRBD2 (6 bases). The CDR3 covers 13 residues. Per the germline V gene, CDR1 is MNHNS and CDR2 is SASEGT. V was cut by 2 bases and J by 9 bases, with 11 bases left in between. The CDR3 DNA sequence: TGTGCCAGCAGTGAATGGTCGGGAGTTGAGCAGTTCTTC. Translation: CASSEWSGVEQFF.

This clonotype has just a few counts. The rearrangement uses TRBV7-9 and TRBJ1-1, with D maybe TRBD1 (6 bases). Trimming took 5 bases from V and 0 from J, leaving 13 bases between them. CDR1 and CDR2 from the germline V gene are SEHNR and FQNEAQ (reference sequence). There are 15 residues in the CDR3. CDR3 bases: TGTGCCAGCAGCCGGGGAGACAGGATGAACACTGAAGCTTTCTTT. It translates to CASSRGDRMNTEAFF.

The chain combines TRBV24-1 with TRBJ2-1; D call uncertain. CDR1 and CDR2 from the germline V gene are KGHDR and SFDVKD. With 4 bases removed from V and 7 bases from J, the gap between germline ends came to 25 bases. The CDR3 totals 18 residues. DNA of the CDR3: TGTGCCACCAGTGACCGGAAACGTCGGGCCGCAAGCCAAAATGAGCAGTTCTTC. This translates into CATSDRKRRAASQNEQFF.

In its sample, this clonotype was seen a few times. The genes are TRBV7-6 and TRBJ2-2; no firm D call. Germline V gene data show CDR1 as SGHVS and CDR2 as FNYEAQ. This CDR3 spans 16 amino acids. The V gene lost 1 base and the J gene lost 6 bases, with 15 bases spanning the gap. The CDR3 loop is CASSLEPHLPAGELFF. For the CDR3, the DNA is TGTGCCAGCAGCTTAGAACCTCACCTCCCGGCCGGGGAGCTGTTTTTT.